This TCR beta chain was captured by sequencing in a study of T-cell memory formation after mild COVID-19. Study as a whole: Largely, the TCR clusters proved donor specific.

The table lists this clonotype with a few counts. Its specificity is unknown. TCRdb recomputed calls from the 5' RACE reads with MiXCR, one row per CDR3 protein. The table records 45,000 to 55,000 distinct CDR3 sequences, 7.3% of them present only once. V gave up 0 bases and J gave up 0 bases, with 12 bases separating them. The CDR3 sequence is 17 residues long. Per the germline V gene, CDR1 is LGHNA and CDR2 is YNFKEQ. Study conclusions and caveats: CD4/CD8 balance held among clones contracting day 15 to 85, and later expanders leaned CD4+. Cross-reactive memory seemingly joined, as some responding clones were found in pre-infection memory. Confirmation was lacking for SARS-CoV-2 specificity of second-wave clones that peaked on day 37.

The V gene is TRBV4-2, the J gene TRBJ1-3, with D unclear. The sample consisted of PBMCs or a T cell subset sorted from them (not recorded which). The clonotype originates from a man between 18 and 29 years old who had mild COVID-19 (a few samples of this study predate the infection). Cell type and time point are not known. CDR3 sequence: CASSQDVGSDSGNTIYF. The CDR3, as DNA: TGTGCCAGCAGCCAAGATGTGGGGTCGGACTCTGGAAACACCATATATTTT.